This note documents a single TCR beta chain sequence. Its antigen is unknown. This entry belongs to a study of cytomegalovirus exposure and HLA in healthy donors. Study results and caveats: A classifier reportedly called cytomegalovirus status with high sensitivity and specificity. Based on reports, TCR beta sequences accurately predicted HLA-A and HLA-B alleles for most subjects. Prior analysis indicated that the majority of TCR beta V segments exhibited productivity approximately 90% or approximately 30% of the time.

V lost 4 bases and J lost 7; bases outside the gene matches: 9. The CDR3 length is 15 residues. CDR1 is SGHDN, CDR2 FVKESK, per germline. The PCR used 60 Vbeta and 13 Jbeta primers. Original methodology: Later reanalysis found 80 million or so unique TCR beta chains, some 10 million of them shared. TCRdb's copy holds only in-frame clones and misses some; the assay was immunoSEQ multiplex PCR. That table furnishes V, J and clone size, whereas the DNA furnished D and trimming. The sample shows about 140,000 clones, less than 80% of them seen only once. Sequences were obtained from PBMCs. The gene calls are TRBV14 and TRBJ2-5; 10 bases are a match to TRBD2. This clonotype originated in a female donor in good health and CMV-seropositive. The CDR3 here is CASSLPASGGATQYF. The CDR3 coding sequence is TGTGCCAGCAGCCTCCCTGCTAGCGGGGGTGCGACCCAGTACTTC.